Listed below are T cell receptor beta chains from one sample, sequenced in a study of shared clonotypes between healthy human individuals. TCRdb's copy holds only in-frame clones and misses some; the assay was immunoSEQ multiplex PCR. Of approximately 2,300,000 clones listed, under 95% were seen once; the top ten hold 0.3% to 0.45%. Sequenced material: naive CD4+ T cells from PBMCs. Every receptor here comes from a man between 18 and 35 years old in good health. Some clones in this sample may be carry-over from other donors' samples. Both conserved end residues are trimmed from each CDR3. Each record gives: D gene, V gene, J gene, CDR3 protein. The D gene is left open where the match is weak.

NA	TRBV9	TRBJ1-4	ASSVAGGSTNEKLF
NA	TRBV28	TRBJ2-7	ASSSTREQY
TRBD2	TRBV7-6	TRBJ2-7	ASSLMLGGRFSYEQY
TRBD2	TRBV5-1	TRBJ2-1	ASSLLAGDYNEQF
NA	TRBV5-4	TRBJ1-1	ASSPGGLPIRTTEAF
NA	TRBV21-1	TRBJ1-5	ASSPGMCQPQH
NA	TRBV20-1	TRBJ2-7	SARDSYEQY
NA	TRBV15	TRBJ1-4	ATSRGGERSEKLF
NA	TRBV30	TRBJ2-3	AWSNPDTQY
TRBD1	TRBV30	TRBJ2-7	AWDRDRGLNEQY
NA	TRBV10-1	TRBJ2-6	ASSVRDAGANVLT
NA	TRBV5-1	TRBJ2-3	ASSPNRISTDTQY
NA	TRBV7-2	TRBJ2-7	ASSWGLAANYEQY
TRBD2	TRBV4-3	TRBJ2-1	ASSQGLAGNYNEQF
NA	TRBV2	TRBJ1-5	ASSETTGLNSNQPQH
TRBD1	TRBV23-1	TRBJ2-3	ASSQRTGTSTDTQY
TRBD2	TRBV27	TRBJ2-7	ASSQLAGGPPEQY
TRBD1	TRBV27	TRBJ2-1	ASSRQGDWV
NA	TRBV5-1	TRBJ1-1	ASSLDTPATSPRAF
TRBD2	TRBV2	TRBJ2-3	ASRRTSGSETDTQY
NA	TRBV25-1	TRBJ2-7	ASSGYYEQY
TRBD1	TRBV5-1	TRBJ1-2	ASRPTGNYGYT
TRBD2	TRBV7-6	TRBJ2-3	ASSPGTSGAHNTDTQY
NA	TRBV7-2	TRBJ1-5	ASSRGPNQPQH
TRBD1	TRBV18	TRBJ2-7	ASSPRTGSVLSYEQY
NA	TRBV7-8	TRBJ1-1	ASSVGGNSGQLDAEAF
NA	TRBV19	TRBJ2-1	ASSISWTSSYNEQF
NA	TRBV5-1	TRBJ2-2	ASSLAARSNTGELF
TRBD2	TRBV4-1	TRBJ2-1	ASSQGLAGNPREF